A single sample gave rise to the 5 T cell receptor beta chains below, sequenced in a study of blood T cell repertoires in COVID-19. The repertoire was sequenced with immunoSEQ multiplex PCR; TCRdb's copy has only in-frame clones and lacks some. The data contain some 380,000 clones, 81% of them seen just once; the ten biggest clones take up 0.85% to 1.3%. Sequenced input: peripheral blood. These TCRs come from a human donor with acute or convalescent COVID-19. The donor label of this sample is uncertain.

The chain combines TRBV27 with TRBJ1-6; unclear D gene. V lost 4 bases to trimming and J lost 8 bases, with 6 bases between them. CDR3 length equals 12 residues. Per the germline V gene, CDR1 is MNHEY and CDR2 is SMNVEV (reference sequence). This chain's CDR3 is CASSSPYSPLHF. In DNA form, the CDR3 reads TGTGCCAGCAGTTCCCCTTATTCACCCCTCCACTTT.

The chain combines TRBV6-4 with TRBJ1-2, with a weak D call TRBD1 (6 bases). CDR3 length: 13 residues. With 7 bases removed from V and 10 bases from J, the gap between germline ends came to 19 bases. The germline gives CDR1 MRHNA, CDR2 SNTAGT. The DNA for the CDR3 is TGTGCCAGCAAGTCAGCCGGGACACCAAACTACACCTTC. This codes for CASKSAGTPNYTF.

The CDR3 loop is CASSPGLVVGGRTEAFF. The CDR3 DNA reads TGTGCCAGCTCACCAGGTTTAGTCGTGGGAGGGCGGACTGAAGCTTTCTTT. The chain uses TRBV18 and TRBJ1-1, with D unresolved. Trimming stripped 2 bases from V and 5 bases from J, with 21 bases between. CDR1 and CDR2 from the germline V gene are KGHSH and LQKENI. The CDR3 runs to 17 residues.

In its sample, this clone was seen once. This sequence joins TRBV6-2 or TRBV6-3 and TRBJ2-3; 7 bases are shared with TRBD2. Germline CDR1 and CDR2: MNHEY and SVGEGT. The CDR3 loop spans 13 amino acids. V was clipped by 5 bases and J by 6 bases; unmatched bases: 5. The CDR3 region is CASSAGESDTQYF. As DNA, the CDR3 is TGTGCCAGCAGTGCGGGAGAGTCTGATACGCAGTATTTT.

This clone was observed a single time. The J gene is TRBJ1-4, the V gene TRBV7-8; 9 bases line up with TRBD1. Germline CDR1 is SGHVS and CDR2 is FQNEAQ. Germline trimming cut 5 bases from V and 7 bases from J; bases unmatched to any gene: 2. The CDR3 is 13 residues long. CDR3 DNA sequence: TGTGCCAGCAGCCGGGACAGGGCTGAAAAACTGTTTTTT. It specifies CASSRDRAEKLFF.